The source of this T cell receptor (beta chain) is a study of vaccination and CD4 T cells after COVID-19. Looking at the study overall: Six male and four female convalescents took part, two of them Hispanic. The study's findings and limits: Convalescent patients displayed spike mono-reactivity in 304 of 307 vaccine-specific clones.

The CDR3 has 14 residues. The ends lost 4 bases at V and 5 bases at J; junction bases unmatched: 7. CDR1 is MDHEN and CDR2 is SYDVKM in the germline V gene. Sequencing of the DNA from cultured CD4+ T cells was carried out with the Oncomine TCR Beta short-read assay. A single record per CDR3 protein comes from TCRdb applying MiXCR to the PCR reads. The table has about 16,000 distinct CDR3 sequences, about two fifths seen once. A word on this clonotype: Its target is unknown.

Treatment reported: approximately nine-day PBMC culture with coronavirus spike peptide pools or control peptides (ViraFEST assay). Once peptide pools had expanded antigen-specific T cells, ViraFEST sequenced TCRs. Fresh medium (containing IL-2) replaced half the medium on days 3 and 7. The clonotype comes from a human donor who had recovered from COVID-19. Sequenced here: CD4+ T cells from blood, cultured in vitro, sampled after SARS-CoV-2 vaccination. The V call is TRBV28, the J call TRBJ1-2; 7 nucleotides agree with TRBD1. CDR3: CASSSTAGQYGYTF. DNA for the CDR3: TGTGCCAGCAGTTCAACTGCGGGACAGTATGGCTACACCTTC.